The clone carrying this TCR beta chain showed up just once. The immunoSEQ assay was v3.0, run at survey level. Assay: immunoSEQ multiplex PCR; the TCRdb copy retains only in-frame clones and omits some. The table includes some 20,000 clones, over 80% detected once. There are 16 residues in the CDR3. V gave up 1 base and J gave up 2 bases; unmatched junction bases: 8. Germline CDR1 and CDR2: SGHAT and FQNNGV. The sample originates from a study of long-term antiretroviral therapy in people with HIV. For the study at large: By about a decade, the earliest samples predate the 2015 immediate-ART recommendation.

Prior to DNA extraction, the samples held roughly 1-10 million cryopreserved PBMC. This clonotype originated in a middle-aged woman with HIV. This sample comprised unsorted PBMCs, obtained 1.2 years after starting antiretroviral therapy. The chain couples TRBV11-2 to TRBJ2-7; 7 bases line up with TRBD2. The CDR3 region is CASSLAAGPTPYEQYF. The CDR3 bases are TGTGCCAGCAGCTTAGCAGCGGGACCCACTCCCTACGAGCAGTACTTC.